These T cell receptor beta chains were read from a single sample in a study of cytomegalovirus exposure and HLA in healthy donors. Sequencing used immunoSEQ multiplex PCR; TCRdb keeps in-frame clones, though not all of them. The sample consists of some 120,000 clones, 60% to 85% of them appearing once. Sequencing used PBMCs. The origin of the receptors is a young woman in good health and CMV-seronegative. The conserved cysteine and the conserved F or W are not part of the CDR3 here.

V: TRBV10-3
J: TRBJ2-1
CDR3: AISPRDEQF

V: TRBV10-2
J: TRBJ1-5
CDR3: ASSESTGSRTNSNQPQH

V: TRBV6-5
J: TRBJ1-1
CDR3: ASSYQGPNTEAF

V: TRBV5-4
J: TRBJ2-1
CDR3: ASSLIWSNEQF

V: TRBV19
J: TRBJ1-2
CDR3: ASSISESGYT

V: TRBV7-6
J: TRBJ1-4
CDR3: ASSSSGGPTTNEKLF

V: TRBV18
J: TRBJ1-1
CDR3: ASSPEGVSNTEAF

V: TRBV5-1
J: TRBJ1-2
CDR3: ASSPPDYGYT

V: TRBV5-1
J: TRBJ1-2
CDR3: ASSLEPPASFYGYT

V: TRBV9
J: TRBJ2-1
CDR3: ASSGLHNEQF

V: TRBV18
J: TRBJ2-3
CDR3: ASSPGGYTDTQY

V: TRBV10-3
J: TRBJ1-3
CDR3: AIRPHSGNTIY

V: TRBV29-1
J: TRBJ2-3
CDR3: SAAGTSQGDTQY

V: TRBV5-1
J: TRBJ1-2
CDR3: ASSSLGPGQGGGYT

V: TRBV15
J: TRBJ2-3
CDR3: ATSRDGTGTASTDTQY

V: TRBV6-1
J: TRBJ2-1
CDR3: ASKWDSWDEQF

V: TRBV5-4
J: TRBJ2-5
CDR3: ASSATGNEETQY

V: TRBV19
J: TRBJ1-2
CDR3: AARDSRLYGYA

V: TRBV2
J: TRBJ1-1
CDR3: ASSKRRDRGLNTEAF

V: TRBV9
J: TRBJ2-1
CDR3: ASSGTHRAELGNEQF

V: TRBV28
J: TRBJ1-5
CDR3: ASSPYLTGTGYQPQH

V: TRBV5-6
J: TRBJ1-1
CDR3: ASSLAGAGLEAF

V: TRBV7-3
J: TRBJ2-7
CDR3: ASSLGPGSNYEQY

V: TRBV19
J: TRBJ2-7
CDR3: ASSGTGLRQY

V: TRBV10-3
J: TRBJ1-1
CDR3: AIRVDRWNTEAF

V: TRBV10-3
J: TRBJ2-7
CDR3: AISRTGQGMSYEQY

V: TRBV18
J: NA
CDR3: ASSPLDSSYEQY

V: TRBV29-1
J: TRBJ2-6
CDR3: SVEDGRVTAGANVLT

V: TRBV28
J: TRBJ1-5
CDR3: ASSFYRRGGFNQPQH

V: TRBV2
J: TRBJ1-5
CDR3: ASRGRGTALQPQH

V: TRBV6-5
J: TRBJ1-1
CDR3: ASSYSSSGRNTEAF

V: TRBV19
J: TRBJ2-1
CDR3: ASSRGDNEQF

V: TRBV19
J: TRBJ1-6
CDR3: ASSRTGGNSPLH

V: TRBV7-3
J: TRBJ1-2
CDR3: ASSLNTGHGYT

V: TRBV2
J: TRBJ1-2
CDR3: ASSEAQQGYGYT

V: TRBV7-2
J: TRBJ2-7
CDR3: ASSSWTGNYEQY

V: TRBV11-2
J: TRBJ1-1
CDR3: ASLKGQGNTEAF

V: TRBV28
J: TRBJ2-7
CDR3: ASSQTRTSPPSYEQY

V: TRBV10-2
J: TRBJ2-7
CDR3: ASSESTGDSYEQY

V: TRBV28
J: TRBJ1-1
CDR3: ASSQNTEAF

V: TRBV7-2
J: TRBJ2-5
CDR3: ASSLAPVNQETQY

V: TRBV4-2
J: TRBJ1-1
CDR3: ASSQERRVNTEAF

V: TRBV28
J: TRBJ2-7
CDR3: ASSFRSGTGILY

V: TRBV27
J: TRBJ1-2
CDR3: ASSSYTGYGYT

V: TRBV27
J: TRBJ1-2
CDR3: ASTSSWGEVNYGYT

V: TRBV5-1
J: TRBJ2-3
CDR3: ASTLGWGETDTQY

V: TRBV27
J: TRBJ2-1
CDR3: ASSFVAGSSYNEQF

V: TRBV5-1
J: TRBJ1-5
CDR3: ASSLTGAGNQPQH

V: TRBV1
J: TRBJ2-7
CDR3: TSSQDFPWTSLRDEQY

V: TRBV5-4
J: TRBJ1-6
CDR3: ASSRGSSYNSPLH

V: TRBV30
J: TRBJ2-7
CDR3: AWSVQTFDEQY

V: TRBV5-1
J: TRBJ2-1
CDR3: ASSLDGDRVAEQF